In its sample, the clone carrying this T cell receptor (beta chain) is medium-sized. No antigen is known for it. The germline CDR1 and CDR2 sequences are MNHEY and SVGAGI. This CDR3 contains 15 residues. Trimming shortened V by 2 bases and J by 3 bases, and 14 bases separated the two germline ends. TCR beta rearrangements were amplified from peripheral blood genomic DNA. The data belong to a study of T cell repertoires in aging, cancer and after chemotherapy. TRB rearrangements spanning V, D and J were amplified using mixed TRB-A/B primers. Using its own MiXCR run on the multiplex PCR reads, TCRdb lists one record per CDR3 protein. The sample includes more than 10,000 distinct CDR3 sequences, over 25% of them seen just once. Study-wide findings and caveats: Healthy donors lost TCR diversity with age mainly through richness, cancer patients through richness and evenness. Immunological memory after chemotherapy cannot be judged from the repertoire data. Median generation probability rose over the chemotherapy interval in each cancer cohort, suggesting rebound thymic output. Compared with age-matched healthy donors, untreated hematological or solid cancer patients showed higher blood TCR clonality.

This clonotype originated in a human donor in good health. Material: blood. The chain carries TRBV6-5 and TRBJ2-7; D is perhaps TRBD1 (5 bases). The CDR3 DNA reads TGTGCCAGCAGTTACCACGACGGACATCTCTACGAGCAGTACTTC. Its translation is CASSYHDGHLYEQYF.